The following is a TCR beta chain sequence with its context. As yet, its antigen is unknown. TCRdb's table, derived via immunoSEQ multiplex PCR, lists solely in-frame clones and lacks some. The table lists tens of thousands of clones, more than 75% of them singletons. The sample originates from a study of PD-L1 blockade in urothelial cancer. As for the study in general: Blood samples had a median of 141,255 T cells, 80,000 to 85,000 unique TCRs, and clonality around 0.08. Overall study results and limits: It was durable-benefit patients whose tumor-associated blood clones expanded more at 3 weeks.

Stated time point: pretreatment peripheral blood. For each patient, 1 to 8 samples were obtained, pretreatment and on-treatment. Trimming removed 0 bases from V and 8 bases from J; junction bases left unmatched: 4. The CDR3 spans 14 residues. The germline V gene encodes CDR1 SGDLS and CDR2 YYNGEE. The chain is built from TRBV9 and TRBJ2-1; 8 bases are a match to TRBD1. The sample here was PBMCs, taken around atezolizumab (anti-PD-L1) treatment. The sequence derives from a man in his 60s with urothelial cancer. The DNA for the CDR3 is TGTGCCAGCAGCGTAGGGACAGGGCTGGATGAGCAGTTCTTC. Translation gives CASSVGTGLDEQFF.